This entry is about one TCR beta chain. Some clones are missing from TCRdb's copy, which holds only in-frame ones; the method was immunoSEQ multiplex PCR. The sample lists about 14,000 clones; approximately 85% were seen once. Deletions cut 3 bases from V and 0 bases from J, with 5 bases between. CDR3 length equals 14 residues. Germline CDR1 reads MNHEY; CDR2 reads SMNVEV (reference sequence). This sample is part of a study of blood T cell repertoires in COVID-19. Study-wide background: Italy, Spain and the United States were the sources of the convalescent and acute COVID-19 samples.

Sequenced: peripheral blood. This rearrangement joins TRBV27 to TRBJ2-2; D ambiguous. The receptor was isolated from a man aged 80 or over with active or convalescent COVID-19. CDR3 in amino acids: CASSFYTNTGELFF. DNA of the CDR3: TGTGCCAGCAGTTTTTACACGAACACCGGGGAGCTGTTTTTT.